This passage covers 29 T cell receptor beta chains from one sample sequenced in a study of tumor-infiltrating lymphocytes in oesophageal squamous cell carcinoma. TCRdb reanalysed the PCR reads using MiXCR and keeps one entry per CDR3 protein. The sample holds 15,000 to 20,000 distinct CDR3 sequences; 40% to 45% are singletons and the top ten take roughly 30%. Material for sequencing was normal esophageal tissue next to the tumor. These TCRs come from a female donor with esophageal squamous cell carcinoma.

The J gene is TRBJ2-5, the V gene TRBV11-3; D may match TRBD1 or TRBD2 (6 bases each). Germline assignment: CDR1 SGHNT and CDR2 YENEEA. V was shortened by 1 base and J by 2 bases, with 11 bases between the two germline ends. The CDR3 length is 15 residues. The CDR3 loop is CASSLGGAVQETQYF. DNA for the CDR3: TGTGCCAGCAGCTTAGGGGGGGCGGTGCAAGAGACCCAGTACTTC. Full variable domain (remainder filled in from reference TRBV11-3 and TRBJ2-5): EAGVVQSPRYKIIEKKQPVAFWCNPISGHNTLYWYLQNLGQGPELLIRYENEEAVDDSQLPKDRFSAERLKGVDSTLKIQPAELGDSAVYLCASSLGGAVQETQYFGPGTRLLVL.

The rearrangement uses TRBV12-5 and TRBJ2-5, with D uncertain. The better agreement between TRBJ2-1 and the DNA end casts doubt on the J call. From germline, CDR1 is LGHNT and CDR2 FRNRAP. The CDR3 sequence is 13 residues long. The DNA of the CDR3 is TGTGCTAGTGGTTTGGGGAGATTCAATGAGCAGTTCTTC. The encoded protein is CASGLGRFNEQFF.

This sequence joins TRBV10-3 and TRBJ2-2; weak D call: TRBD1 (6 bases). Germline CDR1 reads ENHRY; CDR2 reads SYGVKD. Trimming took 8 bases from V and 3 from J, leaving 16 bases between them. There are 15 residues in the CDR3. The CDR3 spells CAISGVSSYTGELFF. The CDR3 bases are TGTGCCATCTCAGGGGTATCCTCGTACACCGGGGAGCTGTTTTTT.

The V and J genes are TRBV6-6 and TRBJ2-4; maybe TRBD1 (6 bases). Trimming shortened V by 7 bases and J by 6 bases, and 19 bases separated the two germline ends. Germline assignment: CDR1 MNHNY and CDR2 SVGAGI (reference sequence). CDR3 size: 15 residues. The CDR3 sequence is CASTYRAAGVNIQYF. The CDR3 nucleotides are TGTGCCAGCACCTACCGGGCGGCAGGGGTAAACATTCAGTACTTC.

This clonotype was observed a handful of times. J is TRBJ2-1 and V is TRBV7-8, with D tentatively TRBD1 (6 bases). The J call is doubtful: the DNA matches TRBJ2-5 better. Germline CDR1 SGHVS, CDR2 FQNEAQ. CDR3 length: 14 residues. The DNA for the CDR3 is TGTGCCAGCAGCTTAGCTAGGGGGCAAGAGACCCAGTACTTC. Encoded protein: CASSLARGQETQYF.

The J gene is TRBJ1-5, the V gene TRBV7-2; 8 bases fit TRBD1. The CDR3 totals 15 residues. Losses at the gene ends were 3 bases for V and 7 bases for J; bases not matched to a gene: 8. The germline V gene has CDR1 SGHTA and CDR2 FQGNSA. The CDR3 region is CASSFGQGGWQPQHF. Written as DNA, the CDR3 is TGTGCCAGCAGCTTCGGACAGGGTGGTTGGCAGCCCCAGCATTTT.

V and J are TRBV7-2 and TRBJ2-6; unclear D gene. Germline loops: CDR1 SGHTA, CDR2 FQGNSA. This CDR3 spans 15 amino acids. Trimming pared 5 bases from V and 0 bases from J, leaving 8 bases between. The CDR3 spells CASSLLVSGANVLTF. The CDR3 nucleotides are TGTGCCAGCAGCCTCCTCGTCTCTGGGGCCAACGTCCTGACTTTC. The variable domain in full, with the rest retrieved from reference TRBV7-2 and TRBJ2-6, is GAGVSQSPSNKVTEKGKDVELRCDPISGHTALYWYRQSLGQGLEFLIYFQGNSAPDKSGLPSDRFSAERTGGSVSTLTIQRTQQEDSAVYLCASSLLVSGANVLTFGAGSRLTVL.

Regarding this clonotype: In this CDR3 the conserved last residue, phenylalanine or tryptophan, is missing, so a read error is likely. It is unclear where the CDR3 begins or ends on the DNA, so no DNA is shown, and the CDR3 is as TCRdb lists it. This chain links TRBV3-1 with TRBJ2-3; TRBD1, as called in the table, went unchecked against the DNA. Germline CDR1 is LGHDT and CDR2 is YNNKEL (reference sequence). The CDR3 comprises 14 residues, both ends counted. The CDR3: CASQDRVGGYTFGS.

This chain connects TRBV6-6 to TRBJ2-6, with 8 nucleotides matching TRBD1. Germline CDR1 is MNHNY and CDR2 is SVGAGI (reference sequence). This CDR3 has 17 residues. Unmatched junction bases numbered 7, after V lost 0 bases and J lost 6 bases. This CDR3 is CASSYSRTGLLANVLTF. CDR3 bases: TGTGCCAGCAGTTACTCCCGGACAGGGCTCTTGGCCAACGTCCTGACTTTC.

This chain uses TRBV6-2 or TRBV6-3 with TRBJ2-4; 8 bases are a match to TRBD1. The J call is in doubt because the DNA end fits TRBJ2-1 better. CDR3 length: 15 amino acids. The germline gives CDR1 MNHEY, CDR2 SVGEGT. The CDR3 reads CASSLEYRGASEQFF. CDR3 nucleotide sequence: TGTGCCAGCAGCTTAGAATACAGGGGGGCGAGTGAGCAGTTCTTC.

Remarks on this clonotype: As the CDR3 is not closed by the conserved phenylalanine or tryptophan, this likely results from a read error. No DNA is shown, since the ends of the CDR3 on it are uncertain; the CDR3 is the one TCRdb lists. J is TRBJ2-3 and V is TRBV7-2; the D call in the table, TRBD2, was not verified against the DNA. Germline V gene sequence: CDR1 SGHTA, CDR2 FQGNSA. The CDR3 extends over 12 residues, inclusive of both ends. The CDR3 loop is CTSSPLPYEQYI.

Ten or more counts support this clonotype. This chain links TRBV15 with TRBJ1-2, with 7 bases aligning to TRBD1. The CDR3 length is 16 residues. V lost 3 bases, J lost 4 bases, and 11 bases stayed unmatched. CDR1 is LNHNV and CDR2 is YYDKDF in the germline V gene (reference sequence). This chain's CDR3 is CATSSSSNRGVYGYTF. The CDR3 DNA reads TGTGCCACCAGCAGCTCTTCTAACAGGGGCGTCTATGGCTACACCTTC.

This chain connects TRBV12-3 or TRBV12-4 to TRBJ2-4, with 13 bases matching TRBD2. The J call may be faulty, since TRBJ2-1 better matches the DNA end. The CDR3 consists of 15 residues. The CDR3 reads CASSHRTSGGHEQFF. The CDR3 DNA is TGTGCCAGCAGTCACCGGACTAGCGGGGGTCATGAGCAGTTCTTC.

A few counts support this clonotype. The CDR3 loop is CSARVGGRNYGYTF. The CDR3 nucleotides are TGCAGTGCTAGAGTGGGGGGGCGCAACTATGGCTACACCTTC. V gene TRBV20-1 combines with J gene TRBJ1-2; D perhaps matches TRBD1 (6 bases). There are 14 residues in the CDR3. Trimming took off 1 base at V and 2 bases at J, with 11 bases between the two ends. Germline-derived CDR1 and CDR2 are DFQATT and SNEGSKA (reference sequence).

This clonotype was observed at least ten times. V gene TRBV6-1 combines with J gene TRBJ2-6; D possibly matches TRBD1 or TRBD2 (5 bases each). This CDR3 is built from 15 residues. Trimming took 7 bases from V and 0 from J, leaving 10 bases between them. Germline loops: CDR1 MNHNS, CDR2 SASEGT. This chain's CDR3 is CASIGDLSGANVLTF. CDR3 in DNA: TGTGCCAGCATTGGGGACCTCTCTGGGGCCAACGTCCTGACTTTC.

This clonotype is labeled medium-sized. The genes are TRBV28 and TRBJ2-3; 10 nucleotides line up with TRBD1. The CDR3 sequence is 15 residues long. Germline trimming cut 6 bases from V and 1 base from J; bases unmatched to any gene: 4. Per the germline V gene, CDR1 is MDHEN and CDR2 is SYDVKM. The CDR3 DNA is TGTGCCAGCAGGGGACAGGGGACCGGCACAGATACGCAGTATTTT. Protein product: CASRGQGTGTDTQYF. Filled out from reference TRBV28 and TRBJ2-3, the complete variable domain reads DVKVTQSSRYLVKRTGEKVFLECVQDMDHENMFWYRQDPGLGLRLIYFSYDVKMKEKGDIPEGYSVSREKKERFSLILESASTNQTSMYLCASRGQGTGTDTQYFGPGTRLTVL.

In this sample, this clonotype turned up once. The chain uses TRBV6-4 and TRBJ2-3; 9 nucleotides align to TRBD2. In germline, CDR1 is MRHNA, CDR2 SNTAGT. CDR3 length: 15 residues. The junction had 6 bases not matched to a gene; V was cut back by 3 bases and J by 5 bases. The DNA of the CDR3 is TGTGCCAGCAGTGATAGAGCGGGAGGACAAGATACGCAGTATTTT. It yields the protein CASSDRAGGQDTQYF.

This clonotype was recorded once. V is TRBV7-3 and J is TRBJ2-4; tentative D call: TRBD2 (6 bases). Matching the DNA end better, TRBJ2-1 makes the J call doubtful. This CDR3 has 13 amino acids. From germline, CDR1 is SGHTA and CDR2 FQGTGA. In nucleotides, the CDR3 is TGTGCCAGCAGCCCCGCGGGATCGGGTGAGCAGTTCTTC. Protein product: CASSPAGSGEQFF.

This clonotype was observed many times. This rearrangement joins TRBV28 to TRBJ1-2; no firm D call. Germline values: CDR1 MDHEN, CDR2 SYDVKM. Trimming cost V 4 bases and J 9 bases, with 12 bases left between them. There are 12 residues in the CDR3. The CDR3 region is CASSSGSSSYTF. CDR3 nucleotides: TGTGCCAGCAGTTCAGGATCGAGTAGCTACACCTTC.

V and J are TRBV30 and TRBJ2-5; 10 bases agree with TRBD1. The tail of the sequence fits TRBJ1-2 better, so the J call may be wrong. The germline V gene encodes CDR1 GTSNPN and CDR2 SVGIG (reference sequence). The CDR3 length is 16 residues. CDR3 in amino acids: CAWSPLSTGQGYGYTF. The CDR3 DNA sequence: TGTGCCTGGAGTCCCCTTTCCACGGGACAGGGGTATGGCTACACCTTC.

By sample fraction, this clonotype is medium-sized. The chain combines TRBV24-1 with TRBJ2-1; TRBD2 matches at 13 bases. The V and J ends lost 1 base and 8 bases, in that order; junction bases with no gene match: 16. CDR3 length equals 20 residues. Per germline, CDR1 KGHDR and CDR2 SFDVKD. CDR3 amino acids: CATSDFPPTTSGRAFHEQFF. Written as DNA, the CDR3 is TGTGCCACCAGTGATTTCCCCCCTACTACTAGCGGGAGGGCCTTCCATGAGCAGTTCTTC.

This clonotype was seen more than once but under ten times. The chain links TRBV7-9 to TRBJ2-7; D is ambiguous. This CDR3 contains 13 residues. The V end lost 5 bases, the J end lost 4 bases, and 12 bases lay between the germline ends. CDR1 and CDR2 (germline): SEHNR, FQNEAQ (reference sequence). The CDR3 protein is CASSPMGNYEQYF. CDR3 DNA: TGTGCCAGCAGCCCCATGGGTAATTACGAGCAGTACTTC.

The chain couples TRBV12-3 or TRBV12-4 to TRBJ2-3, with 7 bases that match TRBD1. V dropped 7 bases and J dropped 2; count of bases not matched to a gene: 9. The CDR3 is 15 amino acids. The CDR3 here is CASTRTGDLTDTQYF. The DNA of the CDR3 is TGTGCCAGCACTCGGACAGGTGACCTCACAGATACGCAGTATTTT.

This clonotype has a count of ten or more. V usage is TRBV10-2 and J usage is TRBJ2-2; D unclear. This CDR3 is 14 amino acids long. V lost 4 bases to trimming and J lost 4 bases, with 10 bases between them. Germline CDR1 WSHSY, CDR2 SAAADI. The DNA for the CDR3 is TGCGCCAGCAGTGCGGTAGGCGGCACCGGGGAGCTGTTTTTT. It is translated as CASSAVGGTGELFF.

The genes are TRBV7-3 and TRBJ2-6, with D possibly TRBD1 on 5 matching bases. Per the germline V gene, CDR1 is SGHTA and CDR2 is FQGTGA. The germline V and J ends were trimmed by 4 bases and 0 bases, with 7 bases remaining between them. The CDR3 extends over 15 amino acids. The CDR3 loop reads CASSSRASGANVLTF. The CDR3 DNA reads as TGTGCCAGCAGCTCCAGGGCCTCTGGGGCCAACGTCCTGACTTTC.

The V gene is TRBV24-1, the J gene TRBJ2-3, with 11 bases aligning to TRBD1. CDR1 KGHDR and CDR2 SFDVKD come from the germline V gene. This CDR3 spans 18 amino acids. After removal of 5 bases from V and 4 bases from J, the junction contained 13 bases not matched to a gene. This CDR3 is CATSAGERTGGLSDTQYF. CDR3 in DNA: TGTGCCACCAGTGCGGGGGAGAGGACAGGGGGCCTTTCAGATACGCAGTATTTT.

Turning to this clonotype: The DNA is omitted, as the CDR3 cannot be located on it reliably, and the CDR3 follows TCRdb's listing. The genes are TRBV7-5 and TRBJ1-1. TRBV7-5 is annotated as a pseudogene. Counting both end residues, the CDR3 totals 19 amino acids. The CDR3 here is CISVPAAWEGARLNTEAFF.

The V gene is TRBV5-6, the J gene TRBJ2-4; D uncertain. The J call is doubtful: the DNA matches TRBJ1-2 better. From germline, CDR1 is SGHDT and CDR2 YYEEEE. There are 13 residues in the CDR3. The CDR3 here is CASSLAGGEGYTF. DNA of the CDR3: TGTGCCAGCAGCTTGGCAGGTGGGGAGGGCTACACCTTC.

This clonotype has at least ten counts. The V call is TRBV6-2 or TRBV6-3, the J call TRBJ2-3, with D possibly being TRBD2 (6 bases). The CDR3 has 15 amino acids. Germline lookup yields CDR1 MNHEY and CDR2 SVGEGT. The ends were cut back, 2 bases at V and 5 bases at J, with 14 bases in the middle. CDR3 in amino acids: CASSYLRESVDTQYF. The CDR3 DNA follows: TGTGCCAGCAGTTACCTACGGGAGTCGGTAGATACGCAGTATTTT.